A single sample gave rise to the 24 T cell receptor beta chains below, sequenced in a study of cytomegalovirus exposure and HLA in healthy donors. It was with 60 Vbeta and 13 Jbeta primers that the PCR ran. Produced via immunoSEQ multiplex PCR; TCRdb's table is partial and in-frame only. The repertoire holds under 200,000 clones, with roughly 79% as singletons. Source material: PBMCs. The receptors come from a woman in her 30s in good health and CMV-seropositive.

J is TRBJ2-1 and V is TRBV4-3, with TRBD2 identical over 8 bases. CDR3 length: 17 amino acids. The germline V gene encodes CDR1 LGHNA and CDR2 YSLEER. The J segment lost 8 bases and the V segment lost 0 bases, leaving 12 bases of the junction unmatched. The CDR3 spells CASSQESGFLAGDEQFF. The CDR3 DNA is TGCGCCAGCAGCCAAGAATCAGGGTTCCTAGCGGGTGATGAGCAGTTCTTC.

The rearrangement joins TRBV10-1 to TRBJ2-1, with D possibly matching TRBD2 (6 bases). Germline assignment: CDR1 WNHNN and CDR2 SYGVQD (reference sequence). Trimming removed 2 bases at V and 4 bases at J, with 12 bases between. The CDR3 spans 15 residues. CDR3 nucleotide sequence: TGCGCCAGCAGTGAGCGGAGGGGACGGTACAATGAGCAGTTCTTC. It yields the protein CASSERRGRYNEQFF.

The V gene is TRBV18, the J gene TRBJ1-1, with D unclear. CDR1 and CDR2 (germline): KGHSH, LQKENI. This CDR3 has 14 residues. V was cut by 2 bases and J by 0 bases, with 7 bases left in between. The CDR3 here is CASSPDYMNTEAFF. The CDR3 DNA is TGTGCCAGCTCACCAGACTATATGAACACTGAAGCTTTCTTT.

The chain links TRBV6-5 to TRBJ1-5; D is ambiguous. This CDR3 comprises 12 residues. Germline V gives CDR1 MNHEY, CDR2 SVGAGI. V shed 6 bases and J shed 6 bases, with 9 bases lying between them. The CDR3 reads CASSTIGQPQHF. DNA for the CDR3: TGTGCCAGCAGCACGATCGGTCAGCCCCAGCATTTT.

This clone has a handful of counts. The chain uses TRBV4-1 and TRBJ2-4; perhaps TRBD2 as D (5 bases). The CDR3 is made up of 14 amino acids. V was cut by 4 bases and J by 6 bases, with 13 bases left in between. The germline V gene has CDR1 MGHRA and CDR2 YSYEKL. The CDR3 bases are TGCGCCAGCAGCCCGCGGACTTATTCAAACATTCAGTACTTC. This encodes CASSPRTYSNIQYF.

This chain links TRBV12-5 with TRBJ2-3; weak D call: TRBD1 (6 bases). V lost 7 bases, J lost 1 base, and 15 bases lay in between. The germline gives CDR1 LGHNT, CDR2 FRNRAP. The length of the CDR3 is 15 residues. CDR3 residues: CASAKTNRGTDTQYF. CDR3 bases: TGTGCTAGTGCCAAAACGAACAGGGGCACAGATACGCAGTATTTT.

The chain carries TRBV29-1 and TRBJ1-3, with D perhaps TRBD1 (6 bases). Germline values: CDR1 SQVTM, CDR2 ANQGSEA. The CDR3 runs to 13 residues. The CDR3 nucleotides read TGCAGTGTATGGACAGACTCTGGAAACACCATATATTTT. Residues: CSVWTDSGNTIYF.

This clone was counted a single time. The CDR3 sequence: CASSQGPREKLFF. CDR3 sequence (DNA): TGTGCCAGCAGTCAGGGGCCAAGGGAAAAACTGTTTTTT. The V call is TRBV2, the J call TRBJ1-4; D is perhaps TRBD1 (6 bases). This CDR3 spans 13 amino acids. Looked up from germline, CDR1 is SNHLY and CDR2 is FYNNEI. Trimming shortened V by 5 bases and J by 8 bases, and 12 bases separated the two germline ends.

This clone was recorded a few times. The chain combines TRBV7-8 with TRBJ1-1; no firm D call. From germline, CDR1 is SGHVS and CDR2 FQNEAQ. The V and J ends lost 5 bases and 2 bases respectively, with 18 bases between them. The CDR3 has 16 residues. The CDR3 DNA follows: TGTGCCAGCAGCCCGTTAGCGGGTACGGATAACACTGAAGCTTTCTTT. Its protein product is CASSPLAGTDNTEAFF. Supplemented by reference TRBV7-8 and TRBJ1-1, the full variable domain reads GAGVSQSPRYKVAKRGQDVALRCDPISGHVSLFWYQQALGQGPEFLTYFQNEAQLDKSGLPSDRFFAERPEGSVSTLKIQRTQQEDSAVYLCASSPLAGTDNTEAFFGQGTRLTVV.

V is TRBV18 and J is TRBJ2-7; TRBD2 agrees at 7 bases. CDR1 is KGHSH and CDR2 is LQKENI in the germline V gene. This CDR3 has 16 residues. Trimming cost V 3 bases and J 5 bases; bases outside gene matches: 13. CDR3 in DNA: TGTGCCAGCTCACCTCCGGGCGCCACTAGCGCCCACGAGCAGTACTTC. This translates into CASSPPGATSAHEQYF.

The V and J genes are TRBV5-1 and TRBJ1-6, with D maybe TRBD1 (5 bases). Germline loops: CDR1 SGHRS, CDR2 YFSETQ. V lost 0 bases, J lost 0 bases, and 16 bases lay in between. The CDR3 covers 19 residues. In DNA, the CDR3 is TGCGCCAGCAGCTTGGACAGGCCACCAGGAAGCTCCTATAATTCACCCCTCCACTTT. This gives the protein CASSLDRPPGSSYNSPLHF.

This chain connects TRBV14 to TRBJ1-1, with TRBD1 identical over 9 bases. The germline CDR1 and CDR2 sequences are SGHDN and FVKESK. There are 18 residues in the CDR3. V dropped 1 base and J dropped 3; count of bases not matched to a gene: 12. Written as DNA, the CDR3 is TGTGCCAGCAGCCAAGGAAATTACAGGGGGCGCTTTGACACTGAAGCTTTCTTT. This encodes CASSQGNYRGRFDTEAFF.

The chain uses TRBV9 and TRBJ2-7; possible D gene TRBD2, 6 bases. Trimming took 0 bases from V and 2 from J, leaving 12 bases between them. The CDR3 totals 15 residues. The germline gives CDR1 SGDLS, CDR2 YYNGEE. The CDR3 is CASSVEAGHTYEQYF. DNA of the CDR3: TGTGCCAGCAGCGTAGAGGCGGGGCATACCTACGAGCAGTACTTC.

The chain uses TRBV9 and TRBJ2-5, with D perhaps TRBD2 (6 bases). The DNA end favors TRBJ2-7, so the J call may be wrong. Looked up from germline, CDR1 is SGDLS and CDR2 is YYNGEE. The CDR3 spans 15 residues. As DNA, the CDR3 is TGTGCCAGCAGCGTAGGTGGGGGGAAAGCCTACGAGCAGTACTTC. This codes for CASSVGGGKAYEQYF.

The rearrangement uses TRBV6-1 and TRBJ2-1, with 8 bases fitting TRBD1. Trimming removed 4 bases from V and 8 bases from J; junction bases left unmatched: 13. This CDR3 comprises 16 residues. The germline CDR1 and CDR2 sequences are MNHNS and SASEGT. The CDR3 region has the DNA TGTGCCAGCAGTGCTAATCCGGGACAGGAGGTGGATGAGCAGTTCTTC. It yields the protein CASSANPGQEVDEQFF.

The chain employs TRBV4-1 and TRBJ2-2; 13 bases are a match to TRBD2. Germline V lookup: CDR1 MGHRA, CDR2 YSYEKL. Trimming took 2 bases from V and 0 from J; bases not matched to a gene: 12. The CDR3 sequence is 21 residues long. CDR3 sequence: CASSQPTLRLAGGANTGELFF. The CDR3 region has the DNA TGCGCCAGCAGCCAACCGACACTAAGACTAGCGGGGGGCGCGAACACCGGGGAGCTGTTTTTT.

The chain couples TRBV9 to TRBJ1-4; 7 bases are a match to TRBD1. The CDR3 contains 15 residues. V dropped 3 bases and J dropped 8; count of bases not matched to a gene: 10. The V gene's germline CDR1 is SGDLS and CDR2 YYNGEE. As DNA, the CDR3 is TGTGCCAGCAGCGCGCCGACAGGGCTCAACGAAAAACTGTTTTTT. Translating it yields CASSAPTGLNEKLFF.

The J gene is TRBJ1-3, the V gene TRBV19; a possible D gene is TRBD1 (6 bases). CDR1 is LNHDA, CDR2 SQIVND, per germline (reference sequence). Between the trimmed V and J ends, which lost 9 bases and 2 bases, there was a span of 8 bases. This CDR3 has 12 amino acids. Here the CDR3 DNA reads TGTGCCAGACAGGGACCTGGAAACACCATATATTTT. Translated: CARQGPGNTIYF.

CDR3 sequence reads: CASTPEGEAQYF. CDR3 DNA: TGTGCCAGCACCCCCGAGGGCGAGGCGCAGTACTTC. This rearrangement joins TRBV7-8 to TRBJ2-7; D possibly corresponds to TRBD2 (5 bases). V lost 7 bases and J lost 9, with 16 bases in between. The length of the CDR3 is 12 residues. Germline lookup yields CDR1 SGHVS and CDR2 FQNEAQ.

The CDR3 region has the DNA TGTGCCAGCAGCTATGGGACAACTTACAATGAGCAGTTCTTC. Its protein product is CASSYGTTYNEQFF. The J gene is TRBJ2-1, the V gene TRBV7-2; D perhaps matches TRBD1 (6 bases). V was trimmed by 4 bases and J by 4 bases, leaving 11 bases between them. The CDR3 sequence is 14 residues long. Per germline, CDR1 SGHTA and CDR2 FQGNSA.

This clone has more than one count but fewer than ten. This CDR3 reads CASSSSGQGTEAFF. CDR3 bases: TGTGCCAGCAGCTCTTCTGGGCAGGGCACTGAAGCTTTCTTT. V usage is TRBV7-9 and J usage is TRBJ1-1, with D maybe TRBD1 (5 bases). The CDR3 is 14 amino acids. Per germline, CDR1 SEHNR and CDR2 FQNEAQ (reference sequence). Trimming shortened V by 4 bases and J by 4 bases, and 13 bases separated the two germline ends.

The J gene is TRBJ2-2, the V gene TRBV5-1, with a weak D call TRBD1 (5 bases). Germline CDR1 reads SGHRS; CDR2 reads YFSETQ. The CDR3 is made up of 14 amino acids. Trimming pared 4 bases from V and 3 bases from J, leaving 10 bases between. The CDR3 protein is CASSRDRYTGELFF. The CDR3 DNA reads as TGCGCCAGCAGCCGCGACAGATACACCGGGGAGCTGTTTTTT. Together with reference TRBV5-1 and TRBJ2-2, the CDR3 gives the full variable domain: KAGVTQTPRYLIKTRGQQVTLSCSPISGHRSVSWYQQTPGQGLQFLFEYFSETQRNKGNFPGRFSGRQFSNSRSEMNVSTLELGDSALYLCASSRDRYTGELFFGEGSRLTVL.

The chain couples TRBV28 to TRBJ2-7, with TRBD2 as a possible D gene (5 bases). The V end was cut by 6 bases, the J end by 4 bases, with 10 bases between. CDR1 is MDHEN, CDR2 SYDVKM, per germline. The CDR3 spans 12 residues. The CDR3 sequence: CASRAPGYEQYF. The CDR3 coding sequence is TGTGCCAGCAGGGCGCCGGGGTACGAGCAGTACTTC.

This clone has just one count. V gene TRBV30 combines with J gene TRBJ1-2; D is perhaps TRBD1 (6 bases). Per germline, CDR1 GTSNPN and CDR2 SVGIG (reference sequence). V was shortened by 0 bases and J by 6 bases, with 11 bases between the two germline ends. The CDR3 totals 13 residues. CDR3 in amino acids: CAWSVRGADGYTF. The DNA of the CDR3 is TGTGCCTGGAGTGTCCGGGGGGCGGATGGCTACACCTTC.